The following is a T cell receptor (beta chain) sequence with its context. RNA extraction gave at least 5 micrograms of total RNA per sample. The data were obtained in a study of blood T cells in healthy people across ages. J was trimmed by 3 bases and V by 0 bases; bases with no gene match: 3. This CDR3 is built from 15 residues. Alongside a J-beta primer mix, a sample-barcoded 5' primer served in a second PCR lasting about 7 to 12 cycles. TCRdb called the 5' RACE reads again in MiXCR, with one record for every CDR3 protein. This repertoire shows around 940,000 distinct CDR3 sequences, roughly half found once; its top ten account for 20% to 25%.

Input material: blood. The receptor was isolated from a woman aged 60-75 years in good health. The chain couples TRBV12-3 or TRBV12-4 to TRBJ2-3; 7 bases fit TRBD2. The CDR3 spells CASSLAGGLTDTQYF. CDR3 DNA: TGTGCCAGCAGTTTAGCGGGAGGGCTTACAGATACGCAGTATTTT.